These T cell receptor beta chains were read from a single sample in a study of control samples from healthy donors and cancer patients. The method was immunoSEQ multiplex PCR; TCRdb's version includes in-frame clones alone and lacks a portion of them. The sample records tens of thousands of clones, roughly nine tenths being singletons. The material sequenced was blood. All receptors derive from a man aged 50-59 years in good health. CDR3s include the opening cysteine and the closing phenylalanine or tryptophan. Each record gives: J gene, V gene, clone size, D gene, CDR3 protein, CDR3 DNA. D genes are given only for firm matches. Where a row states a size, it is once, few, many or the class of an expanded clone; other rows omit it.

J gene: TRBJ1-1
V gene: TRBV7-9
clone size: .
D gene: .
CDR3 protein: CASSRGQLNTEAFF
CDR3 DNA: TGTGCCAGCAGCCGGGGACAATTGAACACTGAAGCTTTCTTT

J gene: TRBJ2-7
V gene: TRBV20-1
clone size: once
D gene: .
CDR3 protein: CSASGSGVSSYEQYF
CDR3 DNA: TGCAGTGCTAGTGGGTCTGGGGTTTCCTCCTACGAGCAGTACTTC

J gene: TRBJ2-7
V gene: TRBV6-1
clone size: .
D gene: .
CDR3 protein: CASSEPGTAKYEQYF
CDR3 DNA: TGTGCCAGCAGTGAGCCGGGGACGGCGAAATACGAGCAGTACTTC

J gene: TRBJ2-7
V gene: TRBV7-8
clone size: .
D gene: TRBD1
CDR3 protein: CASSGRDRGTYEQYF
CDR3 DNA: TGTGCCAGCAGCGGCCGGGACAGGGGCACCTACGAGCAGTACTTC

J gene: TRBJ1-2
V gene: TRBV21-1
clone size: .
D gene: .
CDR3 protein: CASSKVEQGFNYGYTF
CDR3 DNA: TGTGCCAGCAGCAAAGTAGAACAGGGGTTTAACTATGGCTACACCTTC

J gene: TRBJ2-1
V gene: TRBV10-3
clone size: .
D gene: .
CDR3 protein: CAISESYNEQFF
CDR3 DNA: TGTGCCATCAGTGAGTCATACAATGAGCAGTTCTTC

J gene: TRBJ1-5
V gene: TRBV6-6
clone size: once
D gene: TRBD1
CDR3 protein: CASRDPGTGSNQPQHF
CDR3 DNA: TGTGCCAGCAGGGATCCCGGGACAGGTAGCAATCAGCCCCAGCATTTT

J gene: TRBJ2-1
V gene: TRBV7-9
clone size: .
D gene: TRBD1
CDR3 protein: CASSPQGVSYNEQFF
CDR3 DNA: TGTGCCAGCAGCCCTCAGGGGGTATCCTACAATGAGCAGTTCTTC

J gene: TRBJ2-1
V gene: TRBV5-4
clone size: .
D gene: .
CDR3 protein: CASSRPPDEQFF
CDR3 DNA: TGTGCCAGCAGCCGACCCCCTGATGAGCAGTTCTTC

J gene: TRBJ2-7
V gene: TRBV30
clone size: .
D gene: .
CDR3 protein: CAWRRGRSYEQYF
CDR3 DNA: TGTGCCTGGAGAAGAGGCCGCTCCTACGAGCAGTACTTC

J gene: TRBJ1-1
V gene: TRBV6-5
clone size: .
D gene: TRBD1
CDR3 protein: CASSTGKQGGTEAFF
CDR3 DNA: TGTGCCAGCAGTACGGGGAAACAGGGGGGCACTGAAGCTTTCTTT

J gene: TRBJ1-1
V gene: TRBV12-3/TRBV12-4
clone size: .
D gene: .
CDR3 protein: CASSLLGTEAFF
CDR3 DNA: TGTGCCAGCAGTTTACTGGGGACTGAAGCTTTCTTT

J gene: TRBJ1-2
V gene: TRBV10-3
clone size: .
D gene: .
CDR3 protein: CAISQGNYGYTF
CDR3 DNA: TGTGCCATCAGTCAGGGGAACTATGGCTACACCTTC

J gene: TRBJ1-5
V gene: TRBV5-6
clone size: .
D gene: TRBD1
CDR3 protein: CASSWGQGAVGQPQHF
CDR3 DNA: TGTGCCAGCAGCTGGGGACAGGGGGCGGTGGGTCAGCCCCAGCATTTT

J gene: TRBJ1-1
V gene: TRBV6-5
clone size: .
D gene: TRBD1
CDR3 protein: CASGKGAPLGTEAFF
CDR3 DNA: TGTGCCAGCGGAAAGGGGGCTCCCCTTGGCACTGAAGCTTTCTTT

J gene: TRBJ2-1
V gene: TRBV3-1/TRBV3-2
clone size: .
D gene: .
CDR3 protein: CASSQGGNPPKEQFF
CDR3 DNA: TGTGCCAGCAGCCAAGGGGGGAACCCCCCCAAGGAGCAGTTCTTC

J gene: TRBJ1-4
V gene: TRBV6-5
clone size: few
D gene: .
CDR3 protein: CASSFNRVGAGEKLFF
CDR3 DNA: TGTGCCAGCAGTTTCAACAGGGTTGGGGCTGGTGAAAAACTGTTTTTT

J gene: TRBJ1-6
V gene: TRBV5-1
clone size: .
D gene: TRBD1
CDR3 protein: CASTSTGANSPLHF
CDR3 DNA: TGCGCCAGCACTTCGACAGGGGCTAATTCACCCCTCCACTTT

J gene: TRBJ2-7
V gene: TRBV9
clone size: .
D gene: .
CDR3 protein: CASSVGGRQGNYEQYF
CDR3 DNA: TGTGCCAGCAGCGTAGGGGGGCGCCAAGGGAATTACGAGCAGTACTTC

J gene: TRBJ2-5
V gene: TRBV7-2
clone size: once
D gene: .
CDR3 protein: CASSLEGSVSGTQYF
CDR3 DNA: TGTGCCAGCAGCTTAGAGGGGTCCGTTTCGGGGACCCAGTACTTC

J gene: TRBJ2-3
V gene: TRBV28
clone size: .
D gene: TRBD2
CDR3 protein: CASRPTSGGAPQYF
CDR3 DNA: TGTGCCAGCAGACCCACTAGCGGGGGGGCGCCGCAGTATTTT

J gene: TRBJ2-1
V gene: TRBV2
clone size: .
D gene: .
CDR3 protein: CASSEARGEQFF
CDR3 DNA: TGTGCCAGCAGTGAAGCGCGAGGTGAGCAGTTCTTC

J gene: TRBJ1-2
V gene: TRBV30
clone size: .
D gene: .
CDR3 protein: CAWTGVNPYGYTF
CDR3 DNA: TGTGCCTGGACTGGGGTCAATCCCTATGGCTACACCTTC

J gene: TRBJ1-5
V gene: TRBV12-3/TRBV12-4
clone size: .
D gene: .
CDR3 protein: CASSFGRNQPQHF
CDR3 DNA: TGTGCCAGCAGTTTTGGTCGCAATCAGCCCCAGCATTTT

J gene: TRBJ2-1
V gene: TRBV18
clone size: .
D gene: TRBD1
CDR3 protein: CASSRGQGDEQFF
CDR3 DNA: TGTGCCAGCTCACGCGGACAGGGGGATGAGCAGTTCTTC

J gene: TRBJ1-1
V gene: TRBV5-1
clone size: .
D gene: .
CDR3 protein: CASRLFMNTEAFF
CDR3 DNA: TGCGCCAGCAGGCTCTTCATGAACACTGAAGCTTTCTTT

J gene: TRBJ1-2
V gene: TRBV2
clone size: .
D gene: .
CDR3 protein: CASSDNYGYTF
CDR3 DNA: TGTGCCAGCAGTGACAACTATGGCTACACCTTC

J gene: TRBJ1-4
V gene: TRBV4-2
clone size: .
D gene: TRBD1
CDR3 protein: CASSQDRRGQHGEKLFF
CDR3 DNA: TGTGCCAGCAGCCAAGATCGTAGGGGACAGCACGGTGAAAAACTGTTTTTT

J gene: TRBJ2-7
V gene: TRBV6-5
clone size: once
D gene: TRBD2
CDR3 protein: CASSLGGRRGLEQYF
CDR3 DNA: TGTGCCAGCAGTCTCGGGGGGAGGAGGGGCTTAGAGCAGTACTTC

J gene: TRBJ1-1
V gene: TRBV5-1
clone size: once
D gene: .
CDR3 protein: CASSYDPTGTEAFF
CDR3 DNA: TGCGCCAGCAGCTACGACCCTACCGGGACTGAAGCTTTCTTT

J gene: TRBJ2-5
V gene: TRBV2
clone size: .
D gene: TRBD1
CDR3 protein: CASERQGAGETQYF
CDR3 DNA: TGTGCCAGCGAGCGACAGGGGGCAGGGGAGACCCAGTACTTC

J gene: TRBJ1-1
V gene: TRBV19
clone size: .
D gene: TRBD1
CDR3 protein: CASSSRGKTEAFF
CDR3 DNA: TGTGCCAGTAGTTCCAGGGGGAAGACTGAAGCTTTCTTT

J gene: TRBJ2-3
V gene: TRBV7-2
clone size: .
D gene: .
CDR3 protein: CASSLTTLSDTQYF
CDR3 DNA: TGTGCCAGCAGCTTAACCACATTATCAGATACGCAGTATTTT

J gene: TRBJ2-2
V gene: TRBV12-5
clone size: .
D gene: .
CDR3 protein: CASTPTSERELFF
CDR3 DNA: TGTGCTAGTACTCCGACGTCGGAGCGGGAGCTGTTTTTT

J gene: TRBJ2-5
V gene: TRBV7-2
clone size: .
D gene: .
CDR3 protein: CASSLRLVGQETQYF
CDR3 DNA: TGTGCCAGCAGCTTGAGACTAGTGGGACAAGAGACCCAGTACTTC

J gene: TRBJ1-2
V gene: TRBV29-1
clone size: .
D gene: .
CDR3 protein: CSVGQSSHYGYTF
CDR3 DNA: TGCAGCGTTGGACAGTCCTCCCACTATGGCTACACCTTC

J gene: TRBJ1-1
V gene: TRBV6-1
clone size: .
D gene: .
CDR3 protein: CASSDARAGGTEAFF
CDR3 DNA: TGTGCCAGCAGTGATGCCCGAGCGGGGGGAACTGAAGCTTTCTTT

J gene: TRBJ2-7
V gene: TRBV5-5
clone size: .
D gene: .
CDR3 protein: CASSLSPKGQEQYF
CDR3 DNA: TGTGCCAGCAGCTTGAGTCCCAAGGGCCAGGAGCAGTACTTC

J gene: TRBJ1-2
V gene: TRBV29-1
clone size: .
D gene: .
CDR3 protein: CSVEDSANYGYTF
CDR3 DNA: TGCAGCGTTGAAGACAGCGCTAACTATGGCTACACCTTC

J gene: TRBJ1-4
V gene: TRBV2
clone size: .
D gene: .
CDR3 protein: CASSGGLNEKLFF
CDR3 DNA: TGTGCCAGCAGTGGGGGACTTAATGAAAAACTGTTTTTT

J gene: TRBJ1-1
V gene: TRBV5-6
clone size: .
D gene: .
CDR3 protein: CASSLGSNTEAFF
CDR3 DNA: TGTGCCAGCAGCTTGGGCTCGAACACTGAAGCTTTCTTT

J gene: TRBJ1-3
V gene: TRBV6-1
clone size: .
D gene: .
CDR3 protein: CASSEVLSGNTIYF
CDR3 DNA: TGTGCCAGCAGTGAAGTTCTCTCTGGAAACACCATATATTTT

J gene: TRBJ1-1
V gene: TRBV25-1
clone size: .
D gene: .
CDR3 protein: CASSVDDRPNTEAFF
CDR3 DNA: TGTGCCAGCAGTGTAGACGACAGACCGAACACTGAAGCTTTCTTT

J gene: TRBJ1-1
V gene: TRBV30
clone size: .
D gene: .
CDR3 protein: CAWGAGANTEAFF
CDR3 DNA: TGTGCCTGGGGGGCAGGGGCGAACACTGAAGCTTTCTTT

J gene: TRBJ2-7
V gene: TRBV11-3
clone size: .
D gene: .
CDR3 protein: CASSFTGAEQYF
CDR3 DNA: TGTGCCAGCAGTTTTACCGGGGCGGAGCAGTACTTC

J gene: TRBJ2-3
V gene: TRBV7-2
clone size: .
D gene: TRBD2
CDR3 protein: CASSLPTSGVVSDTQYF
CDR3 DNA: TGTGCCAGCAGCTTACCGACTAGCGGGGTTGTTTCAGATACGCAGTATTTT

J gene: TRBJ1-2
V gene: TRBV6-5
clone size: .
D gene: .
CDR3 protein: CASSYLAGDHGYTF
CDR3 DNA: TGTGCCAGCAGTTATCTGGCAGGGGACCATGGCTACACCTTC

J gene: TRBJ1-1
V gene: TRBV19
clone size: .
D gene: TRBD1
CDR3 protein: CASSQGAGEAFF
CDR3 DNA: TGTGCCAGTAGCCAGGGGGCTGGGGAAGCTTTCTTT

J gene: TRBJ2-5
V gene: TRBV27
clone size: .
D gene: TRBD1
CDR3 protein: CASGLGTAQETQYF
CDR3 DNA: TGTGCCAGTGGATTAGGGACAGCACAAGAGACCCAGTACTTC

J gene: TRBJ2-5
V gene: TRBV5-1
clone size: .
D gene: TRBD2
CDR3 protein: CASSLGGSGAETQYF
CDR3 DNA: TGCGCCAGCAGCTTGGGGGGTAGCGGGGCAGAGACCCAGTACTTC

J gene: TRBJ2-7
V gene: TRBV29-1
clone size: .
D gene: .
CDR3 protein: CSVKSGGNEQYF
CDR3 DNA: TGCAGCGTGAAGAGTGGGGGCAACGAGCAGTACTTC

J gene: TRBJ1-6
V gene: TRBV5-1
clone size: .
D gene: .
CDR3 protein: CASSLDRISSYNSPLHF
CDR3 DNA: TGCGCCAGCAGCTTGGACAGAATAAGCTCCTATAATTCACCCCTCCACTTT